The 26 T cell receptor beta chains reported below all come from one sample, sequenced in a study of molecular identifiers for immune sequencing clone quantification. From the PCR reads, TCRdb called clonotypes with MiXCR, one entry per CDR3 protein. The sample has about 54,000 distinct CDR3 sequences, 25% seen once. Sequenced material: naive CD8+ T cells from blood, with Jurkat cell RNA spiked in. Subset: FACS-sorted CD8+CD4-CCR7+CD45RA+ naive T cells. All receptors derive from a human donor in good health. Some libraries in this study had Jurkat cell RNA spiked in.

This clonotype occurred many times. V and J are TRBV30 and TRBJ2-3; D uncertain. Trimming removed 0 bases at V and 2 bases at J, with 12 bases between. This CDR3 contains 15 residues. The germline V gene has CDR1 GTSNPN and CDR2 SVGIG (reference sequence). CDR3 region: CAWSVSWQFTDTQYF. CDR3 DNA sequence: TGTGCCTGGAGTGTAAGTTGGCAGTTCACAGATACGCAGTATTTT. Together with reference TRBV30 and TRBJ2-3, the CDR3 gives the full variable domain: SQTIHQWPATLVQPVGSPLSLECTVEGTSNPNLYWYRQAAGRGLQLLFYSVGIGQISSEVPQNLSASRPQDRQFILSSKKLLLSDSGFYLCAWSVSWQFTDTQYFGPGTRLTVL.

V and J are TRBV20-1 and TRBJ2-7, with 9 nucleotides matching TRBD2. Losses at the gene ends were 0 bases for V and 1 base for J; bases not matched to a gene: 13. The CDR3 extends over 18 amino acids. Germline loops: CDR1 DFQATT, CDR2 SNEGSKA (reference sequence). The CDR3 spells CSAREIAGADDLSYEQYF. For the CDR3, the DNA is TGCAGTGCTAGAGAAATAGCGGGAGCAGACGATTTGTCCTACGAGCAGTACTTC.

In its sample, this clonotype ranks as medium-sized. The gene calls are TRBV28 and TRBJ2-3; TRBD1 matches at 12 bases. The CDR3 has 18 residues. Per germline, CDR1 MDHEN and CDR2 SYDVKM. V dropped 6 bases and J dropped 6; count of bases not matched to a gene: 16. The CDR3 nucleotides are TGTGCCAGCAGCCAGGACCCCGGGACAGGGGGCGCGGGGGATACGCAGTATTTT. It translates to CASSQDPGTGGAGDTQYF. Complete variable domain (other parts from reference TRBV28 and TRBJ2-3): DVKVTQSSRYLVKRTGEKVFLECVQDMDHENMFWYRQDPGLGLRLIYFSYDVKMKEKGDIPEGYSVSREKKERFSLILESASTNQTSMYLCASSQDPGTGGAGDTQYFGPGTRLTVL.

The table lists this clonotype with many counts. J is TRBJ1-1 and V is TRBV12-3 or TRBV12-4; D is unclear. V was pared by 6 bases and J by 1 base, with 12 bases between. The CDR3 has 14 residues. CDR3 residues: CASRLDLWNTEAFF. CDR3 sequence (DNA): TGTGCCAGCAGACTAGACCTGTGGAACACTGAAGCTTTCTTT.

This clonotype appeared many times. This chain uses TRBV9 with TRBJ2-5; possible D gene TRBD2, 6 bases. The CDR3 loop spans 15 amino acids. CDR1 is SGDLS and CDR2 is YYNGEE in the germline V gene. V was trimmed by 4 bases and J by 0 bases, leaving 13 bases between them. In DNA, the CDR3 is TGTGCCAGCAGCACCGACTTAGCGGACCAAGAGACCCAGTACTTC. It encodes CASSTDLADQETQYF.

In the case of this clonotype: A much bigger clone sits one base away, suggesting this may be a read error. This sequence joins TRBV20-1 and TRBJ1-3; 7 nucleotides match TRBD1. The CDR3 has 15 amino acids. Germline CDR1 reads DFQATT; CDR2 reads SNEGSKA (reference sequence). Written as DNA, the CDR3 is TGCAGTGCAGGGGCTGACAGGGCCTCTGGAGACACCATATATTTT. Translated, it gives CSAGADRASGDTIYF.

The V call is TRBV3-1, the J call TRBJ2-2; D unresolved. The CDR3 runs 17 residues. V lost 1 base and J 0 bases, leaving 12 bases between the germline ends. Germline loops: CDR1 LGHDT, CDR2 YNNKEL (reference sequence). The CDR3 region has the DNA TGTGCCAGCAGCCAAGCGTACGACACAGCGAACACCGGGGAGCTGTTTTTT. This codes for CASSQAYDTANTGELFF.

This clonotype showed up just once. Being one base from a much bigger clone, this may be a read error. Here the CDR3 reads CSVEESGGQPYEQYF. Written as DNA, the CDR3 is TGCAGCGTTGAAGAGTCTGGCGGTCAGCCCTACGAGCAGTACTTC. V usage is TRBV29-1 and J usage is TRBJ2-7; no clear D gene. CDR3 length: 15 amino acids. Germline V gene lookup returns CDR1 SQVTM and CDR2 ANQGSEA. Trimming pared 0 bases from V and 2 bases from J, leaving 14 bases between.

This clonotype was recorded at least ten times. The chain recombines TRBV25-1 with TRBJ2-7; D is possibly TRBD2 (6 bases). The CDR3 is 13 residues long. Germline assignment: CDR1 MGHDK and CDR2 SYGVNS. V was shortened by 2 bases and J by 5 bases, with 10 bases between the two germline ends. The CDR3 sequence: CASSEAGRNEQYF. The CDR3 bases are TGTGCCAGCAGTGAAGCAGGGAGGAACGAGCAGTACTTC.

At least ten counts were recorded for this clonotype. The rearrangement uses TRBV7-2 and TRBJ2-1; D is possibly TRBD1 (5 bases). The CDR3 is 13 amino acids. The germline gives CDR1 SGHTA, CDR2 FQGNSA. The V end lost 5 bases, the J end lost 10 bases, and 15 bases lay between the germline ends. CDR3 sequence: CASSPLEAGEQFF. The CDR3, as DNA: TGTGCCAGCAGCCCCCTTGAGGCAGGGGAGCAGTTCTTC. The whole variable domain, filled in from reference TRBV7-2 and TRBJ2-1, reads GAGVSQSPSNKVTEKGKDVELRCDPISGHTALYWYRQSLGQGLEFLIYFQGNSAPDKSGLPSDRFSAERTGGSVSTLTIQRTQQEDSAVYLCASSPLEAGEQFFGPGTRLTVL.

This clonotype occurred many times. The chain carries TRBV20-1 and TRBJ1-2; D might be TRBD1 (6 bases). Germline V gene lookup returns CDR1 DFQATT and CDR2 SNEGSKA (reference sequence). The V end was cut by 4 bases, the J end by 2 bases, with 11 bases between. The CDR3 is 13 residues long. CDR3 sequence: CSATADRNYGYTF. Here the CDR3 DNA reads TGCAGTGCTACCGCAGACAGGAACTATGGCTACACCTTC.

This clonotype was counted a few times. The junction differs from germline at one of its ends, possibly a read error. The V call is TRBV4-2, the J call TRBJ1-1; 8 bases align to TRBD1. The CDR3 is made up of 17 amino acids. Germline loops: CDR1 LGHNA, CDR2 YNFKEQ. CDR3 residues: CASSQDPGGPPIAEALF. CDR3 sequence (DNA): TGTGCCAGCAGCCAAGATCCAGGGGGCCCCCCGATAGCTGAAGCTCTCTTT.

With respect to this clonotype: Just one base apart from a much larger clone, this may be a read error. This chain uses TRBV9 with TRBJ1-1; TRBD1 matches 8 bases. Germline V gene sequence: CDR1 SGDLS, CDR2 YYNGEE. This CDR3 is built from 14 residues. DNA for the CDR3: TGTGCCGGCAGCGCACAGGGGGGTGACACTGAAGCTTTCTTT. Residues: CAGSAQGGDTEAFF.

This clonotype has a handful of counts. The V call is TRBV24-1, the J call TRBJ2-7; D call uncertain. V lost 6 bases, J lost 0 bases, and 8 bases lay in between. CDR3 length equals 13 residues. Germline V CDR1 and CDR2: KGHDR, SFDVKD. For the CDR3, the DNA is TGTGCCACCAGTAACATAAACTCCTACGAGCAGTACTTC. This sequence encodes CATSNINSYEQYF.

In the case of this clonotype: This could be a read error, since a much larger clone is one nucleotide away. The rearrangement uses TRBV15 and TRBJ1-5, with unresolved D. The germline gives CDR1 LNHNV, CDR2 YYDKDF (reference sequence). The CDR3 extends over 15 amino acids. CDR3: CATNRDFGRGQPQHF. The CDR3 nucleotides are TGTGCCACCAACAGAGATTTTGGCAGAGGTCAGCCCCAGCATTTT.

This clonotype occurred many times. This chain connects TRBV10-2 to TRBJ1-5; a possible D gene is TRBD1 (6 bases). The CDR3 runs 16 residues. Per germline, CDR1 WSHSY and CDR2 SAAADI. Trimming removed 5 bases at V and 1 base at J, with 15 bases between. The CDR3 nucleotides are TGCGCCAGCAGTAATACAGGGATGTTGAGCAATCAGCCCCAGCATTTT. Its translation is CASSNTGMLSNQPQHF.

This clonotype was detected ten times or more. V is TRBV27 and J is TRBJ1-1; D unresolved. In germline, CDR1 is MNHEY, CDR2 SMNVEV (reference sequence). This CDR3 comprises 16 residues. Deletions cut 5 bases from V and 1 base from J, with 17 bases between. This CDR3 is CASSPWEASANTEAFF. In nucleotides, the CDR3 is TGTGCCAGCAGTCCCTGGGAGGCCTCGGCGAACACTGAAGCTTTCTTT.

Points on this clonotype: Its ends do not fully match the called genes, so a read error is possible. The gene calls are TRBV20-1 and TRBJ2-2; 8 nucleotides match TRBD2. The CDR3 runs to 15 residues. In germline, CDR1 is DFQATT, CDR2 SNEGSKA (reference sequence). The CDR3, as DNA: TGCAGTGCGAAGGGGACTAGGAGGTTCACCGGGGAGCTGGTTTTT. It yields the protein CSAKGTRRFTGELVF.

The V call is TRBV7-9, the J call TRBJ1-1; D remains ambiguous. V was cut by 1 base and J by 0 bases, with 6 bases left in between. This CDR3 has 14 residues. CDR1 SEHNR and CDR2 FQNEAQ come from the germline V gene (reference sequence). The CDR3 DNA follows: TGTGCCAGCAGCTTAGGCAGCTTGAACACTGAAGCTTTCTTT. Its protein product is CASSLGSLNTEAFF.

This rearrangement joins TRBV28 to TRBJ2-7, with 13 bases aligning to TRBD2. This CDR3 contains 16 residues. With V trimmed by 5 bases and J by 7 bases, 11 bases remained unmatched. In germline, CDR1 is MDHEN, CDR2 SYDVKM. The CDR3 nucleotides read TGTGCCAGCAGTCTGCGGACTAGCGGGAGCCGGGGAGAGCAGTACTTC. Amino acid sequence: CASSLRTSGSRGEQYF. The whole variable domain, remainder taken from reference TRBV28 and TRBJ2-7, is DVKVTQSSRYLVKRTGEKVFLECVQDMDHENMFWYRQDPGLGLRLIYFSYDVKMKEKGDIPEGYSVSREKKERFSLILESASTNQTSMYLCASSLRTSGSRGEQYFGPGTRLTVT.

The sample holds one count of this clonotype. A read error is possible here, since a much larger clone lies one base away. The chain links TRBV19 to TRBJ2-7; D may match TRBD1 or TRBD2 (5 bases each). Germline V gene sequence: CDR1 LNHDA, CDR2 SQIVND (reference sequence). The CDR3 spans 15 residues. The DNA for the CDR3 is TGTGCCAGCTCCCCGGGACCGACGACCTCCTACGCGCAGTACTTC. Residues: CASSPGPTTSYAQYF.

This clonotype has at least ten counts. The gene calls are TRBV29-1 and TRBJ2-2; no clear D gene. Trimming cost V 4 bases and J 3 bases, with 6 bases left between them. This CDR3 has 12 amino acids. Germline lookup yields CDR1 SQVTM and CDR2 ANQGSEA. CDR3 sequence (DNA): TGCAGCGTTGTCGGTGACACCGGGGAGCTGTTTTTT. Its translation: CSVVGDTGELFF.

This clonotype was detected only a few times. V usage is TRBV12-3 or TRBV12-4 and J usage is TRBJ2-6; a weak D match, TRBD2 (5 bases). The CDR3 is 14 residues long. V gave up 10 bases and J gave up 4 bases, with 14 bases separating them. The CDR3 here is CAIVAGTGANVLTF. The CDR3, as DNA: TGTGCCATCGTGGCGGGTACCGGGGCCAACGTCCTGACTTTC.

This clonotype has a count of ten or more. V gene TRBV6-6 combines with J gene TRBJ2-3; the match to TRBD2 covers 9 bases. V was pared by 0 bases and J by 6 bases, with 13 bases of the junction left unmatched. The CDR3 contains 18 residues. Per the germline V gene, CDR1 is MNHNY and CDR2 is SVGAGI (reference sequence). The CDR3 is CASSYSILSGGHMDTQYF. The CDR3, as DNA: TGTGCCAGCAGTTACTCGATCCTTAGCGGGGGACACATGGATACGCAGTATTTT.

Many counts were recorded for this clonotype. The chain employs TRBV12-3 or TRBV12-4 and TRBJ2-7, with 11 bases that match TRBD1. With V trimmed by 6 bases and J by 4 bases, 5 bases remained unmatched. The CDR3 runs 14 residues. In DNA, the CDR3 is TGTGCCAGCAGCGCCGGGACAGGGGGATACGAGCAGTACTTC. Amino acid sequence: CASSAGTGGYEQYF.

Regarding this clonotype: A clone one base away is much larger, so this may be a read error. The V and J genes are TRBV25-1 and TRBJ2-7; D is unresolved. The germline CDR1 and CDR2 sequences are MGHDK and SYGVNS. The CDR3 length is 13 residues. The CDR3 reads CACSHRVLYEQYF. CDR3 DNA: TGTGCCTGCAGCCACCGGGTATTGTACGAGCAGTACTTC.